These 26 T cell receptor beta chains came from one sample sequenced in a study of beta chain features in type 1 diabetes. Investigators reverse transcribed all isolated RNA, so they sequenced expressed TCRB transcripts. TCRdb's copy holds only in-frame clones and misses some; the assay was immunoSEQ multiplex PCR. The sample yields about 620,000 clones, around a sixth seen once. Sequencing was performed on naive CD4+ T cells from blood. These receptors were taken from a man in his late teens or twenties in good health.

This clone showed up just a few times. The rearrangement links TRBV7-9 to TRBJ2-3; TRBD1 might be the D (5 bases). Germline CDR1 reads SEHNR; CDR2 reads FQNEAQ (reference sequence). CDR3 length equals 14 residues. Deletions cut 5 bases from V and 4 bases from J, with 13 bases between. CDR3 amino acids: CASSKEGVSDTQYF. The DNA of the CDR3 is TGTGCCAGCAGCAAAGAAGGGGTTTCAGATACGCAGTATTTT.

The rearrangement links TRBV28 to TRBJ2-7; D is unclear. CDR3 length: 15 residues. Germline CDR1 MDHEN, CDR2 SYDVKM. Between the trimmed V and J ends, which lost 6 bases and 1 base, there was a span of 16 bases. The CDR3 sequence: CASSLLTVRSYEQYF. The DNA for the CDR3 is TGTGCCAGCAGCCTGTTAACGGTGAGATCCTACGAGCAGTACTTC.

This clone was observed a few times. V is TRBV25-1 and J is TRBJ2-5; 11 positions match TRBD2. Per germline, CDR1 MGHDK and CDR2 SYGVNS. The V and J ends lost 4 bases and 5 bases, in that order; junction bases with no gene match: 6. This CDR3 is 15 amino acids long. This CDR3 is CASSGGLAAGETQYF. The CDR3 region has the DNA TGTGCCAGCAGTGGGGGACTAGCGGCAGGGGAGACCCAGTACTTC.

The J gene is TRBJ2-5, the V gene TRBV27; 8 bases align to TRBD2. J lost 5 bases, V lost 6 bases, and 14 bases had no gene match. CDR1 and CDR2 (germline): MNHEY, SMNVEV (reference sequence). This CDR3 spans 16 amino acids. The CDR3 reads CASSQLSGARGETQYF. CDR3 DNA: TGTGCCAGCAGCCAGCTTAGCGGGGCTCGGGGGGAGACCCAGTACTTC.

In its sample, this clone was seen a few times. The rearrangement links TRBV6-1 to TRBJ2-5; the match to TRBD1 covers 8 bases. This CDR3 comprises 12 residues. With V trimmed by 11 bases and J by 5 bases, 7 bases remained unmatched. Germline CDR1 MNHNS, CDR2 SASEGT. The CDR3 protein is CAFRTGQETQYF. For the CDR3, the DNA is TGTGCCTTCAGGACAGGGCAGGAGACCCAGTACTTC.

The chain employs TRBV19 and TRBJ1-6, with a weak D call TRBD1 (5 bases). With 3 bases removed from V and 2 bases from J, the gap between germline ends came to 8 bases. Germline-derived CDR1 and CDR2 are LNHDA and SQIVND (reference sequence). The CDR3 is made up of 15 amino acids. The DNA for the CDR3 is TGTGCCAGTAGTATTCAGGGTACCTATAATTCACCCCTCCACTTT. The encoded protein is CASSIQGTYNSPLHF.

This chain connects TRBV30 to TRBJ2-7, with 13 bases identical to TRBD2. V lost 4 bases, J lost 7 bases, and 10 bases stayed unmatched. The CDR3 sequence is 15 residues long. The V gene's germline CDR1 is GTSNPN and CDR2 SVGIG (reference sequence). The CDR3 DNA follows: TGTGCCTGGATTGGGGGACTAGCGGGGCCTGGAGAGCAGTACTTC. It yields the protein CAWIGGLAGPGEQYF. The whole variable domain, remainder taken from reference TRBV30 and TRBJ2-7, is SQTIHQWPATLVQPVGSPLSLECTVEGTSNPNLYWYRQAAGRGLQLLFYSVGIGQISSEVPQNLSASRPQDRQFILSSKKLLLSDSGFYLCAWIGGLAGPGEQYFGPGTRLTVT.

This clone was seen more than once but under ten times. J is TRBJ2-5 and V is TRBV5-4; D might be TRBD1 or TRBD2, each matching 5 bases. Trimming took 4 bases from V and 7 from J, leaving 8 bases between them. Germline V gene data show CDR1 as SGHNT and CDR2 as YYREEE (reference sequence). There are 11 residues in the CDR3. The CDR3 coding sequence is TGTGCCAGCAGCGCTGGGGGGACCCAGTACTTC. It codes for CASSAGGTQYF.

This clone has just a few counts. The chain carries TRBV5-8 and TRBJ1-2; no firm D call. CDR1 and CDR2 from the germline V gene are SGHTS and YDEGEE. This CDR3 spans 11 amino acids. V was trimmed by 0 bases and J by 5 bases, leaving 2 bases between them. The CDR3 DNA is TGTGCCAGCAGCTTGGCTTATGGCTACACCTTC. It is translated as CASSLAYGYTF.

This clone has just a few counts. The chain recombines TRBV6-5 with TRBJ1-3; unclear D gene. Trimming pared 0 bases from V and 5 bases from J, leaving 14 bases between. This CDR3 has 16 amino acids. The germline CDR1 and CDR2 sequences are MNHEY and SVGAGI. The CDR3 DNA follows: TGTGCCAGCAGTTACTCTGGGGAGGTCTTGAGAAACACCATATATTTT. It translates to CASSYSGEVLRNTIYF.

The J gene is TRBJ1-2, the V gene TRBV25-1; 7 nucleotides agree with TRBD1. Germline values: CDR1 MGHDK, CDR2 SYGVNS. This CDR3 contains 14 residues. V shed 3 bases, J shed 2 bases, and the junction held 3 bases outside the gene matches. CDR3 in DNA: TGTGCCAGCAGTGACAGGGGGGCAAACTATGGCTACACCTTC. Its translation is CASSDRGANYGYTF.

The rearrangement joins TRBV9 to TRBJ2-2, with 9 bases identical to TRBD1. The J segment lost 6 bases and the V segment lost 3 bases, leaving 15 bases of the junction unmatched. The CDR3 length is 18 residues. The germline gives CDR1 SGDLS, CDR2 YYNGEE. CDR3 protein: CASSARRHGQGKSGELFF. CDR3 in DNA: TGTGCCAGCAGCGCCCGCAGACACGGACAGGGGAAGTCCGGGGAGCTGTTTTTT.

This clone turned up a few times. The chain joins TRBV18 to TRBJ2-7; TRBD2 matches at 9 bases. The germline V gene encodes CDR1 KGHSH and CDR2 LQKENI. The CDR3 has 15 amino acids. After removal of 2 bases from V and 1 base from J, the junction contained 3 bases not matched to a gene. In DNA, the CDR3 is TGTGCCAGCTCACCAGCGGGGGGGTCTTCCTACGAGCAGTACTTC. Its translation: CASSPAGGSSYEQYF.

The chain joins TRBV19 to TRBJ1-2; 7 nucleotides align to TRBD1. The CDR3 length is 13 residues. The germline gives CDR1 LNHDA, CDR2 SQIVND (reference sequence). The V segment lost 4 bases and the J segment 5 bases; nucleotides outside the gene matches: 4. For the CDR3, the DNA is TGTGCCAGTAGTACCCTACAGGGGTATGGCTACACCTTC. Translating gives CASSTLQGYGYTF.

This clone was seen a few times. This chain joins TRBV7-2 and TRBJ2-3; D remains ambiguous. The CDR3 has 15 residues. The V end lost 1 base, the J end lost 0 bases, and 8 bases lay between the germline ends. The germline gives CDR1 SGHTA, CDR2 FQGNSA. The CDR3 protein is CASSLVQKSTDTQYF. In DNA, the CDR3 is TGTGCCAGCAGCTTAGTACAGAAAAGCACAGATACGCAGTATTTT.

This sequence joins TRBV7-9 and TRBJ1-2; D perhaps matches TRBD1 (5 bases). V gave up 5 bases and J gave up 4 bases, with 11 bases separating them. The CDR3 runs 13 residues. Looked up from germline, CDR1 is SEHNR and CDR2 is FQNEAQ (reference sequence). The CDR3 nucleotides read TGTGCCAGCAGCCCCACAGGAATCTATGGCTACACCTTC. It codes for CASSPTGIYGYTF.

This clone was observed a handful of times. The chain employs TRBV9 and TRBJ2-2; TRBD1 agrees at 9 bases. V lost 0 bases and J lost 5; bases outside the gene matches: 5. This CDR3 is built from 16 residues. CDR1 is SGDLS and CDR2 is YYNGEE in the germline V gene. CDR3: CASSVVGTGRTGELFF. CDR3 DNA sequence: TGTGCCAGCAGCGTAGTGGGGACAGGGCGGACCGGGGAGCTGTTTTTT.

This clone appeared a few times. The genes are TRBV6-5 and TRBJ2-1; D remains unclear. The CDR3 is 13 amino acids. Germline V gene lookup returns CDR1 MNHEY and CDR2 SVGAGI. V lost 5 bases, J lost 7 bases, and 12 bases lay in between. In nucleotides, the CDR3 is TGTGCCAGCAGTGCCCCGAAGAAGAATGAGCAGTTCTTC. This gives the protein CASSAPKKNEQFF.

This chain connects TRBV28 to TRBJ2-7; no firm D call. V gave up 7 bases and J gave up 5 bases, with 18 bases separating them. Germline assignment: CDR1 MDHEN and CDR2 SYDVKM. CDR3 size: 14 residues. The CDR3 region has the DNA TGTGCCAGCACCAAGAGGCTCCATATCAACGAGCAGTACTTC. This encodes CASTKRLHINEQYF.

This clone was counted ten times or more. Other DNA sequences in the sample encode the same CDR3. The gene calls are TRBV14 and TRBJ1-1, with 8 bases that match TRBD1. This CDR3 region has 14 residues. The V gene's germline CDR1 is SGHDN and CDR2 FVKESK. Trimming cost V 3 bases and J 0 bases; bases outside gene matches: 0. CDR3 coding DNA: TGTGCCAGCAGCCAGGACAGGGTGAACACTGAAGCTTTCTTT. Translated, it gives CASSQDRVNTEAFF.

A word on this clone: One end of the junction is discordant with germline, which a read error may explain. The J gene is TRBJ1-1, the V gene TRBV28; maybe TRBD1 (5 bases). The CDR3 spans 15 residues. Germline V gene sequence: CDR1 MDHEN, CDR2 SYDVKM. The CDR3: CASSLLRGVKTEAFF. CDR3 coding DNA: TGTGCCAGCAGTTTACTTAGGGGAGTGAAAACTGAAGCTTTCTTT. Together with reference TRBV28 and TRBJ1-1, the CDR3 gives the full variable domain: DVKVTQSSRYLVKRTGEKVFLECVQDMDHENMFWYRQDPGLGLRLIYFSYDVKMKEKGDIPEGYSVSREKKERFSLILESASTNQTSMYLCASSLLRGVKTEAFFGQGTRLTVV.

This clone was picked up a small number of times. The junction departs from germline at one end; a sequencing error may be responsible. V is TRBV6-6 and J is TRBJ1-3; D perhaps matches TRBD1 (5 bases). This CDR3 spans 14 amino acids. In germline, CDR1 is MNHNY, CDR2 SVGAGI (reference sequence). The CDR3 spells CASRPGLSGNTIYF. In nucleotides, the CDR3 is TGTGCCAGCAGGCCAGGGCTCTCTGGGAACACCATATATTTT.

This clone has only a few counts. In DNA, the CDR3 is TGTGCCAGCAGTATGGGGGAGCCAAACTATGGCTACACCTTC. Translating it yields CASSMGEPNYGYTF. The gene calls are TRBV25-1 and TRBJ1-2, with D tentatively TRBD1 (5 bases). Per the germline V gene, CDR1 is MGHDK and CDR2 is SYGVNS. This CDR3 has 14 amino acids. The ends were cut back, 5 bases at V and 2 bases at J, with 12 bases in the middle.

This clone has a handful of counts. The chain couples TRBV5-1 to TRBJ1-4; no definite D call. Trimming removed 5 bases from V and 0 bases from J, with 5 bases in between. The CDR3 length is 13 residues. Looked up from germline, CDR1 is SGHRS and CDR2 is YFSETQ. CDR3 protein: CASREATNEKLFF. The DNA for the CDR3 is TGCGCCAGCAGAGAAGCAACTAATGAAAAACTGTTTTTT.

The chain has TRBV9 and TRBJ1-1; D gene unclear. CDR1 SGDLS and CDR2 YYNGEE come from the germline V gene. The CDR3 has 14 residues. V gave up 0 bases and J gave up 4 bases, with 10 bases separating them. The CDR3 loop reads CASSVDLWVTEAFF. The DNA for the CDR3 is TGTGCCAGCAGCGTAGATTTGTGGGTCACTGAAGCTTTCTTT.

This clone was seen a few times. The chain combines TRBV28 with TRBJ2-1; 10 bases are shared with TRBD1. The J segment lost 12 bases and the V segment lost 1 base, leaving 9 bases of the junction unmatched. The length of the CDR3 is 15 residues. Germline V gene lookup returns CDR1 MDHEN and CDR2 SYDVKM. As DNA, the CDR3 is TGTGCCAGCAGTTTATCCGGGACAGGGGACCGGGTGCAGTTCTTC. As protein: CASSLSGTGDRVQFF.